These 4 T cell receptor beta chains originate from one sample sequenced in a study of shared clonotypes between healthy human individuals. CD45RO negativity and positive selection for CCR7 defined naive CD8 cells, a population that excluded terminally differentiated effector memory CD45RA+ cells. Method: immunoSEQ multiplex PCR; TCRdb's copy keeps in-frame clones and lacks some. The data contain 800,000 to 950,000 clones, 95% to 97% of them singletons. The sample taken for sequencing was naive CD8+ T cells sorted from blood. The receptors originated from a young man in good health.

The gene calls are TRBV23-1 and TRBJ2-1, with TRBD1 matching 8 bases. TRBV23-1 is an open reading frame whose function is uncertain. This CDR3 is built from 17 residues. The V and J ends lost 3 bases and 0 bases, in that order; junction bases with no gene match: 7. The CDR3 coding sequence is TGCGCCAGCAGTCATCCGACAGGGGAGAGCTCCTACAATGAGCAGTTCTTC. Translated: CASSHPTGESSYNEQFF.

Regarding this clone: This is likely a read error, given that the CDR3 carries no conserved phenylalanine or tryptophan at its end. It is unclear where the CDR3 begins or ends on the DNA, so no DNA is shown, and the CDR3 is as TCRdb lists it. The rearrangement links TRBV5-4 to TRBJ1-1. Germline V gives CDR1 SGHNT, CDR2 YYREEE (reference sequence). 13 amino acids form the CDR3, both terminal residues included. CDR3: CASSFEGVRGLGI.

The V and J genes are TRBV14 and TRBJ2-1; TRBD1 or TRBD2 may be the D gene (5 bases each). The CDR3 covers 13 residues. Germline V gene lookup returns CDR1 SGHDN and CDR2 FVKESK. Trimming took off 7 bases at V and 6 bases at J, with 13 bases between the two ends. This CDR3 is CASNAGGFNEQFF. The CDR3 nucleotides are TGTGCCAGCAATGCTGGGGGTTTCAATGAGCAGTTCTTC.

The genes are TRBV27 and TRBJ2-2; D gene ambiguous. Germline lookup yields CDR1 MNHEY and CDR2 SMNVEV (reference sequence). The CDR3 runs 15 residues. V gave up 3 bases and J gave up 0 bases, with 8 bases separating them. The CDR3 sequence: CASSFVAPNTGELFF. The CDR3 bases are TGTGCCAGCAGTTTTGTAGCCCCGAACACCGGGGAGCTGTTTTTT.